This T cell receptor (beta chain) was sequenced in a study of T cells in Graves' hyperthyroidism and ophthalmopathy. This clonotype was seen repeatedly, ten times or more. V was clipped by 5 bases and J by 4 bases; unmatched bases: 4. The CDR3 spans 14 residues. In germline, CDR1 is LNHNV, CDR2 YYDKDF (reference sequence). Using RNA transcripts as the source, TCR beta CDR3 regions were amplified. First-round RT-PCR of the TCR CDR3 relied on the HTBI primer set. TCRdb reanalysed the multiplex PCR reads using MiXCR and keeps one entry per CDR3 protein. Among about 500,000 distinct CDR3 sequences, over 13% were seen once, and the ten largest hold less than 20%.

The chain uses TRBV15 and TRBJ2-3; 9 nucleotides agree with TRBD1. This TCR was sampled from a woman younger than 30 with Graves' hyperthyroidism. Sequencing input: blood. The CDR3 coding sequence is TGTGCCACCAGCTTACGACAGGGGGCAGATACGCAGTATTTT. Residues: CATSLRQGADTQYF.